The 28 T cell receptor beta chains reported below all come from one sample, sequenced in a study of blood T cell repertoires in COVID-19. The method was immunoSEQ multiplex PCR; TCRdb's version includes in-frame clones alone and lacks a portion of them. The sample shows over 110,000 clones, roughly 86% of them seen only once. The material sequenced was peripheral blood. The receptor source for this set is a man in his 70s with acute or convalescent COVID-19.

CDR3 residues: CATSDYVQGKDYGYTF. The CDR3 region has the DNA TGTGCCACCAGTGATTATGTCCAGGGGAAGGACTATGGCTACACCTTC. This chain uses TRBV24-1 with TRBJ1-2; possible D gene TRBD1, 6 bases. V lost 2 bases and J 3 bases, leaving 15 bases between the germline ends. This CDR3 contains 16 residues. Germline lookup yields CDR1 KGHDR and CDR2 SFDVKD.

The V gene is TRBV12-3 or TRBV12-4, the J gene TRBJ1-6; D is perhaps TRBD1 (5 bases). The CDR3 length is 12 residues. V lost 5 bases and J lost 13, with 12 bases in between. CDR3 amino acids: CASSRTKGPLHF. The CDR3 coding sequence is TGTGCCAGCAGTCGAACAAAGGGGCCCCTCCACTTT.

The chain employs TRBV11-2 and TRBJ2-3; D is possibly TRBD1 (6 bases). Looked up from germline, CDR1 is SGHAT and CDR2 is FQNNGV. The ends were cut back, 6 bases at V and 3 bases at J, with 7 bases in the middle. The CDR3 runs to 12 residues. CDR3 protein: CASRRGTDTQYF. The CDR3, as DNA: TGTGCCAGCAGGAGGGGGACAGATACGCAGTATTTT.

The chain links TRBV30 to TRBJ1-6; TRBD1 is a possible D gene (5 bases). The germline CDR1 and CDR2 sequences are GTSNPN and SVGIG (reference sequence). This CDR3 spans 13 amino acids. Trimming removed 2 bases at V and 10 bases at J, with 12 bases between. The CDR3 DNA reads as TGTGCCTGGAGTCCGCAGGGTCAATCACCCCTCCACTTT. This gives the protein CAWSPQGQSPLHF.

The genes are TRBV7-8 and TRBJ1-6; D might be TRBD1 (6 bases). V lost 1 base and J lost 1, with 20 bases in between. CDR3 length: 20 amino acids. Per germline, CDR1 SGHVS and CDR2 FQNEAQ. In DNA form, the CDR3 reads TGTGCCAGCAGCTTAGTAGCCCTCCACAGGGCAAAATCCTATAATTCACCCCTCCACTTT. Translating gives CASSLVALHRAKSYNSPLHF.

The chain recombines TRBV19 with TRBJ1-1; maybe TRBD1 (6 bases). Trimming took 5 bases from V and 2 from J, leaving 15 bases between them. Germline assignment: CDR1 LNHDA and CDR2 SQIVND (reference sequence). This CDR3 region has 15 residues. The DNA for the CDR3 is TGTGCCAGTAGTGCTGACAGGAGATTAAACACTGAAGCTTTCTTT. Translated, it gives CASSADRRLNTEAFF.

The chain carries TRBV2 and TRBJ2-2; no reliable D call. Germline CDR1 reads SNHLY; CDR2 reads FYNNEI. CDR3 length: 16 residues. V lost 7 bases to trimming and J lost 5 bases, with 20 bases between them. The CDR3 region has the DNA TGTGCCAGCACCCCTTCAGGTTCCTATGGGACCGGGGAGCTGTTTTTT. Translated: CASTPSGSYGTGELFF.

The V and J genes are TRBV10-3 and TRBJ1-1, with D hard to call. CDR3 size: 13 residues. CDR1 is ENHRY and CDR2 is SYGVKD in the germline V gene. With 6 bases removed from V and 6 bases from J, the gap between germline ends came to 14 bases. DNA for the CDR3: TGTGCCATCAGAGGAGGGCGCGGGGCTGAAGCTTTCTTT. Translation gives CAIRGGRGAEAFF.

This chain's CDR3 is CASSLTAATNEKLFF. The CDR3 DNA reads as TGTGCCAGCAGCTTGACAGCCGCAACTAATGAAAAACTGTTTTTT. The chain is built from TRBV5-4 and TRBJ1-4; D gene ambiguous. The germline V and J ends were trimmed by 1 base and 0 bases, with 7 bases remaining between them. Germline-derived CDR1 and CDR2 are SGHNT and YYREEE (reference sequence). The CDR3 totals 15 residues.

V gene TRBV6-6 combines with J gene TRBJ1-1, with D possibly TRBD1 on 6 matching bases. Trimming took off 5 bases at V and 11 bases at J, with 21 bases between the two ends. Per the germline V gene, CDR1 is MNHNY and CDR2 is SVGAGI (reference sequence). The CDR3 runs 14 residues. The CDR3 sequence: CASSAPTGLLGAFF. Here the CDR3 DNA reads TGTGCCAGCAGTGCCCCGACAGGTCTCCTGGGGGCTTTCTTT.

J is TRBJ2-1 and V is TRBV5-1; 9 positions match TRBD2. The V gene's germline CDR1 is SGHRS and CDR2 YFSETQ. The CDR3 contains 18 residues. V lost 0 bases to trimming and J lost 0 bases; unmatched junction nucleotides: 7. CDR3 nucleotides: TGCGCCAGCAGCTTGGTTTCAACTAGCGGGCTCTCCTACAATGAGCAGTTCTTC. Protein product: CASSLVSTSGLSYNEQFF.

V usage is TRBV7-8 and J usage is TRBJ1-1; 9 bases map to TRBD1. Unmatched junction bases numbered 5, after V lost 4 bases and J lost 2 bases. The CDR3 is 15 amino acids. Germline CDR1 reads SGHVS; CDR2 reads FQNEAQ. This CDR3 is CASSSQGAGNTEAFF. Here the CDR3 DNA reads TGTGCCAGCAGCTCACAGGGGGCGGGAAACACTGAAGCTTTCTTT.

This rearrangement joins TRBV6-5 to TRBJ2-3; 7 bases are shared with TRBD1. After removal of 6 bases from V and 9 bases from J, the junction contained 9 bases not matched to a gene. The CDR3 runs 13 residues. CDR1 is MNHEY, CDR2 SVGAGI, per germline. CDR3 loop: CASRRLNRGTQYF. The DNA of the CDR3 is TGTGCCAGCAGGAGACTCAACAGGGGAACGCAGTATTTT.

The rearrangement uses TRBV12-3 or TRBV12-4 and TRBJ1-1; possible D gene TRBD1, 6 bases. V was pared by 5 bases and J by 3 bases, with 10 bases between. CDR3 length equals 13 residues. The CDR3 DNA reads TGTGCCAGCAGTCCCCGACAGGACACTGAAGCTTTCTTT. Translation: CASSPRQDTEAFF.

This chain uses TRBV28 with TRBJ1-5, with D tentatively TRBD1 (6 bases). The V end was cut by 4 bases, the J end by 9 bases, with 10 bases between. CDR3 size: 12 residues. Germline V CDR1 and CDR2: MDHEN, SYDVKM. This chain's CDR3 is CASSSRGRPQHF. The CDR3 DNA reads TGTGCCAGCAGTTCCAGGGGTCGGCCCCAGCATTTT. Looking up the rest from reference TRBV28 and TRBJ1-5 gives the full variable domain: DVKVTQSSRYLVKRTGEKVFLECVQDMDHENMFWYRQDPGLGLRLIYFSYDVKMKEKGDIPEGYSVSREKKERFSLILESASTNQTSMYLCASSSRGRPQHFGDGTRLSIL.

The chain uses TRBV7-2 and TRBJ2-5; TRBD2 matches at 7 bases. The CDR3 totals 15 residues. Trimming took 2 bases from V and 2 from J; bases not matched to a gene: 5. CDR1 and CDR2 (germline): SGHTA, FQGNSA. In DNA form, the CDR3 reads TGTGCCAGCAGCTTACTAGCGGAAAGTCAAGAGACCCAGTACTTC. It is translated as CASSLLAESQETQYF.

This sequence joins TRBV10-3 and TRBJ1-2; D uncertain. The CDR3 has 13 amino acids. Between the trimmed V and J ends, which lost 3 bases and 14 bases, there was a span of 19 bases. CDR1 ENHRY and CDR2 SYGVKD come from the germline V gene. The CDR3: CAISEGETRVRTF. The CDR3 DNA sequence: TGTGCCATCAGTGAAGGCGAAACGAGGGTGAGGACCTTC.

The genes are TRBV27 and TRBJ2-7; weak D call: TRBD1 (5 bases). Trimming pared 5 bases from V and 1 base from J, leaving 12 bases between. The CDR3 loop spans 14 amino acids. Germline V lookup: CDR1 MNHEY, CDR2 SMNVEV (reference sequence). The CDR3 spells CASSLVDSSYEQYF. Here the CDR3 DNA reads TGTGCCAGCAGTCTGGTCGACAGTTCCTACGAGCAGTACTTC.

The chain combines TRBV25-1 with TRBJ1-1; no clear D gene. The CDR3 is 12 residues long. Trimming shortened V by 6 bases and J by 2 bases, and 7 bases separated the two germline ends. Germline CDR1 and CDR2: MGHDK and SYGVNS. This CDR3 reads CASRAGNTEAFF. DNA of the CDR3: TGTGCCAGCAGGGCGGGTAACACTGAAGCTTTCTTT.

The chain employs TRBV19 and TRBJ1-6, with a possible D match to TRBD1 (5 bases). Deletions cut 3 bases from V and 2 bases from J, with 14 bases between. The germline V gene has CDR1 LNHDA and CDR2 SQIVND (reference sequence). CDR3 length: 17 residues. The CDR3 spells CASSIGGVGTYNSPLHF. DNA of the CDR3: TGTGCCAGTAGTATCGGAGGGGTAGGAACCTATAATTCACCCCTCCACTTT.

This chain connects TRBV2 to TRBJ2-5; a weak D match, TRBD1 (6 bases). CDR3 length: 15 amino acids. Germline V gene sequence: CDR1 SNHLY, CDR2 FYNNEI. V lost 0 bases and J 4 bases, leaving 12 bases between the germline ends. The CDR3 DNA reads as TGTGCCAGCAGTGAAGCGGCAGGGGCTGGAGAGACCCAGTACTTC. Protein: CASSEAAGAGETQYF.

The chain's CDR3 is CSVQVSGANVLTF. The CDR3 DNA reads TGCAGCGTTCAGGTGTCTGGGGCCAACGTCCTGACTTTC. The chain combines TRBV29-1 with TRBJ2-6; D not certain. The length of the CDR3 is 13 residues. Germline V lookup: CDR1 SQVTM, CDR2 ANQGSEA. V lost 5 bases and J lost 1, with 6 bases in between.

The rearrangement uses TRBV6-5 and TRBJ2-1; 8 bases are shared with TRBD1. The J segment lost 0 bases and the V segment lost 5 bases, leaving 3 bases of the junction unmatched. Germline V lookup: CDR1 MNHEY, CDR2 SVGAGI. The CDR3 consists of 15 residues. The CDR3, as DNA: TGTGCCAGCAGTAGGACAGGGACCTCCTACAATGAGCAGTTCTTC. Amino acid sequence: CASSRTGTSYNEQFF.

CDR3 sequence reads: CASSKQGTNTEAFF. CDR3 DNA: TGTGCCAGCAGCAAACAGGGGACGAACACTGAAGCTTTCTTT. This chain uses TRBV6-5 with TRBJ1-1; the match to TRBD1 covers 7 bases. There are 14 residues in the CDR3. Germline assignment: CDR1 MNHEY and CDR2 SVGAGI. V shed 6 bases, J shed 1 base, and the junction held 5 bases outside the gene matches.

The genes are TRBV29-1 and TRBJ2-3; D gene unclear. Per germline, CDR1 SQVTM and CDR2 ANQGSEA. The length of the CDR3 is 13 residues. V was pared by 1 base and J by 0 bases, with 5 bases between. The CDR3 coding sequence is TGCAGCGTTGAAGCCCCTAGCACAGATACGCAGTATTTT. Translation: CSVEAPSTDTQYF.

V is TRBV5-1 and J is TRBJ2-1, with 8 bases matching TRBD1. This CDR3 comprises 14 residues. V was pared by 4 bases and J by 9 bases, with 9 bases of the junction left unmatched. Germline V CDR1 and CDR2: SGHRS, YFSETQ. The CDR3 is CASSAGTGWGEQFF. The CDR3, as DNA: TGCGCCAGCAGCGCCGGGACAGGTTGGGGTGAGCAGTTCTTC.

The rearrangement uses TRBV19 and TRBJ1-5, with D uncertain. The CDR3 totals 13 residues. Germline V gene data show CDR1 as LNHDA and CDR2 as SQIVND (reference sequence). V was clipped by 5 bases and J by 1 base, with 6 bases between them. In nucleotides, the CDR3 is TGTGCCAGTAGTCTCAGGAGCAATCAGCCCCAGCATTTT. It translates to CASSLRSNQPQHF.

The J gene is TRBJ2-1, the V gene TRBV2, with 11 bases lining up with TRBD2. In germline, CDR1 is SNHLY, CDR2 FYNNEI. This CDR3 region has 15 residues. V shed 5 bases and J 8 bases; nucleotides not matched to a gene: 8. CDR3 coding DNA: TGTGCCAGCAGTTGGAATAGCGGGGGGGTCGATGAGCAGTTCTTC. It is translated as CASSWNSGGVDEQFF.